Below are 11 T cell receptor beta chains sequenced from a single sample in a study of human T cells and chemical hapten exposure. The sample's time point: healthy volunteer bleed at 2 weeks. The template was total RNA from unfractionated whole blood. TCRdb reprocessed the RACE reads with MiXCR, giving one entry per CDR3 protein. This sample has roughly 30,000 distinct CDR3 sequences, with 6% to 7.5% found just once. Sequenced sample: whole blood. Every receptor here comes from a human donor in good health. Some clones in this sample may be carry-over from other donors' samples.

This clonotype was recorded many times. DNA of the CDR3: TGTGCCAGCAGTCCCGGGGACAGGGGAATGAAAGGCTACACCTTC. Its protein is CASSPGDRGMKGYTF. The chain has TRBV28 and TRBJ1-2, with 10 bases identical to TRBD1. The CDR3 runs 15 residues. Germline V gene lookup returns CDR1 MDHEN and CDR2 SYDVKM. V lost 5 bases and J lost 8; bases outside the gene matches: 11.

V is TRBV3-1 and J is TRBJ2-1; no clear D gene. The CDR3 has 15 residues. From germline, CDR1 is LGHDT and CDR2 YNNKEL (reference sequence). With 2 bases removed from V and 3 bases from J, the gap between germline ends came to 11 bases. The CDR3 DNA reads as TGTGCCAGCAGCCAAAGCGCGCTGATCTACAATGAGCAGTTCTTC. Protein product: CASSQSALIYNEQFF.

Many counts were recorded for this clonotype. The chain links TRBV12-3 or TRBV12-4 to TRBJ1-3, with D hard to call. V was pared by 6 bases and J by 2 bases, with 14 bases between. The CDR3 runs 15 residues. CDR3 loop: CASRRRDITGNTIYF. The CDR3 DNA is TGTGCCAGCAGGCGGAGGGATATCACTGGAAACACCATATATTTT.

This clonotype has ten or more counts. The chain employs TRBV28 and TRBJ2-1; 8 bases agree with TRBD2. V shed 7 bases, J shed 4 bases, and the junction held 9 bases outside the gene matches. Germline values: CDR1 MDHEN, CDR2 SYDVKM. CDR3 length: 15 amino acids. CDR3 sequence reads: CASTPRLAGYNEQFF. The CDR3 DNA reads as TGTGCCAGCACCCCCAGGCTAGCGGGTTACAATGAGCAGTTCTTC. Full variable domain (missing parts from reference TRBV28 and TRBJ2-1): DVKVTQSSRYLVKRTGEKVFLECVQDMDHENMFWYRQDPGLGLRLIYFSYDVKMKEKGDIPEGYSVSREKKERFSLILESASTNQTSMYLCASTPRLAGYNEQFFGPGTRLTVL.

V and J are TRBV14 and TRBJ2-2; D not resolved. The CDR3 loop spans 14 amino acids. V was clipped by 5 bases and J by 7 bases, with 14 bases between them. Looked up from germline, CDR1 is SGHDN and CDR2 is FVKESK. The CDR3 is CASSYKWGCGELFF. In DNA, the CDR3 is TGTGCCAGCAGCTACAAATGGGGTTGCGGGGAGCTGTTTTTT.

This clonotype was recorded at least ten times. The rearrangement joins TRBV20-1 to TRBJ2-1; TRBD2 aligns across 10 bases. The germline gives CDR1 DFQATT, CDR2 SNEGSKA (reference sequence). V trimming: 3 bases; J trimming: 7 bases; junction bases outside the gene matches: 9. This CDR3 has 15 residues. CDR3 region: CSARGASGSGNEQFF. The CDR3 coding sequence is TGCAGTGCTAGGGGTGCTAGCGGGAGCGGTAATGAGCAGTTCTTC.

This clonotype turned up a few times. The gene calls are TRBV10-3 and TRBJ2-7; TRBD1 matches at 7 bases. This CDR3 has 14 amino acids. The germline V gene has CDR1 ENHRY and CDR2 SYGVKD. Trimming cost V 6 bases and J 4 bases; bases outside gene matches: 9. The CDR3 coding sequence is TGTGCCATCAGCCCTGGGACAGAACCTTACGAGCAGTACTTC. This translates into CAISPGTEPYEQYF.

The table lists this clonotype with many counts. The chain joins TRBV12-3 or TRBV12-4 to TRBJ1-5, with D perhaps TRBD1 (6 bases). Trimming left V 3 bases short and J 0 bases short, with 9 bases between. CDR3 length: 15 residues. CDR3 residues: CASSFEGGSNQPQHF. The CDR3 DNA reads TGTGCCAGCAGTTTTGAAGGGGGTAGCAATCAGCCCCAGCATTTT.

This clonotype occurred many times. CDR3 nucleotides: TGCAGTGCTCCCCCCCTGGGGGCTAGCGGAGAGAAAAACATTCAGTACTTC. Translating gives CSAPPLGASGEKNIQYF. The chain couples TRBV20-1 to TRBJ2-4; possibly TRBD2 for D (7 bases). The CDR3 has 17 residues. Germline V CDR1 and CDR2: DFQATT, SNEGSKA (reference sequence). Trimming removed 5 bases at V and 4 bases at J, with 24 bases between.

There are many counts of this clonotype. The chain recombines TRBV5-1 with TRBJ2-3; 9 bases fit TRBD2. From germline, CDR1 is SGHRS and CDR2 YFSETQ. CDR3 length: 16 residues. With 0 bases clipped from V and 3 bases from J, the junction kept 5 bases outside the gene matches. The CDR3 nucleotides read TGCGCCAGCAGCTTGGAAGTAGCGGGAGAAACAGATACGCAGTATTTT. Translation: CASSLEVAGETDTQYF.

This clonotype was seen only once. This CDR3 is missing its conserved last phenylalanine or tryptophan, likely due to a read error. The CDR3 nucleotides are TGTGCCAGCGGAGGACAGGGGGCGCCGAAAAACATTCAGTACGTC. This encodes CASGGQGAPKNIQYV. The gene calls are TRBV7-2 and TRBJ2-4; TRBD1 aligns across 11 bases. The CDR3 loop spans 15 amino acids. Germline values: CDR1 SGHTA, CDR2 FQGNSA. The V segment lost 8 bases and the J segment 4 bases; nucleotides outside the gene matches: 7.